These T cell receptor beta chains were read from a single sample in a study of shared clonotypes between healthy human individuals. Using immunoSEQ multiplex PCR, the repertoire was profiled, and TCRdb retains in-frame clones only, with some absent. The repertoire holds 2 million to 2.5 million clones, 80% to 95% seen once, with 0.39% in the top ten. The sample consisted of naive CD4+ T cells from PBMCs. The receptors come from a man younger than 35 in good health. Some clones in this sample may be carry-over from other donors' samples. CDR3s include the opening cysteine and the closing phenylalanine or tryptophan. Each record gives: D gene, clone size, J gene, V gene, CDR3 protein, CDR3 DNA. D genes are given only for firm matches. Clone sizes are given selectively: once, few, many, or a class where the clone is expanded.

D gene: NA; clone size: NA; J gene: TRBJ2-7; V gene: TRBV6-1; CDR3 protein: CASSEALGASSYEQYF; CDR3 DNA: TGTGCCAGCAGTGAAGCGTTGGGGGCCAGCTCCTACGAGCAGTACTTC
D gene: TRBD2; clone size: NA; J gene: TRBJ2-3; V gene: TRBV7-2; CDR3 protein: CASSPEAGEETDTQYF; CDR3 DNA: TGTGCCAGCAGCCCCGAAGCGGGAGAAGAGACAGATACGCAGTATTTT
D gene: NA; clone size: NA; J gene: TRBJ2-3; V gene: TRBV7-2; CDR3 protein: CASSPDRGTDTQYF; CDR3 DNA: TGTGCCAGCAGCCCCGACCGGGGTACAGATACGCAGTATTTT
D gene: TRBD1; clone size: NA; J gene: TRBJ1-2; V gene: TRBV4-2; CDR3 protein: CASSHQGQVILYGYTF; CDR3 DNA: TGTGCCAGCAGCCACCAAGGACAGGTTATCCTCTATGGCTACACCTTC
D gene: TRBD2; clone size: NA; J gene: TRBJ2-1; V gene: TRBV7-3; CDR3 protein: CASSFRLAGVYEQFF; CDR3 DNA: TGTGCCAGCAGCTTTCGGCTAGCGGGAGTCTATGAGCAGTTCTTC
D gene: NA; clone size: NA; J gene: TRBJ2-7; V gene: TRBV23-1; CDR3 protein: CASSQADPRGGVQYF; CDR3 DNA: TGCGCCAGCAGTCAAGCCGACCCCAGGGGTGGGGTGCAGTACTTC
D gene: TRBD2; clone size: NA; J gene: TRBJ2-1; V gene: TRBV6-1; CDR3 protein: CASSASGTRYNEQFF; CDR3 DNA: TGTGCCAGCAGTGCATCCGGGACTAGGTACAATGAGCAGTTCTTC
D gene: NA; clone size: NA; J gene: TRBJ2-1; V gene: TRBV28; CDR3 protein: CASSTGGLLYNEQFF; CDR3 DNA: TGTGCCAGCAGTACTGGGGGCCTACTCTACAATGAGCAGTTCTTC
D gene: NA; clone size: NA; J gene: TRBJ1-4; V gene: TRBV6-6; CDR3 protein: CASSPWATNEKLFF; CDR3 DNA: TGTGCCAGCAGTCCATGGGCAACTAATGAAAAACTGTTTTTT
D gene: NA; clone size: NA; J gene: TRBJ2-1; V gene: TRBV2; CDR3 protein: CASSLDSSYNEQFF; CDR3 DNA: TGTGCCAGCAGTTTGGACAGCTCCTACAATGAGCAGTTCTTC
D gene: TRBD1; clone size: NA; J gene: TRBJ2-7; V gene: TRBV28; CDR3 protein: CASRGQGQPYEQYF; CDR3 DNA: TGTGCCAGCCGGGGACAGGGGCAACCCTACGAGCAGTACTTC
D gene: NA; clone size: few; J gene: TRBJ2-2; V gene: TRBV6-5; CDR3 protein: CASSYNSLNTGELFF; CDR3 DNA: TGTGCCAGCAGTTACAACAGCTTGAACACCGGGGAGCTGTTTTTT
D gene: NA; clone size: NA; J gene: TRBJ2-3; V gene: TRBV5-1; CDR3 protein: CASSKGRDTSTDTQYF; CDR3 DNA: TGCGCCAGCAGCAAGGGGCGGGACACCAGCACAGATACGCAGTATTTT
D gene: NA; clone size: NA; J gene: TRBJ2-2; V gene: TRBV18; CDR3 protein: CASSPPAGRDTGELFF; CDR3 DNA: TGTGCCAGCTCACCCCCCGCGGGAAGAGACACCGGGGAGCTGTTTTTT
D gene: NA; clone size: NA; J gene: TRBJ2-3; V gene: TRBV7-9; CDR3 protein: CASSLFSFSPDTQYF; CDR3 DNA: TGTGCCAGCAGCTTATTCAGCTTTTCCCCAGATACGCAGTATTTT
D gene: NA; clone size: NA; J gene: TRBJ2-2; V gene: TRBV5-5; CDR3 protein: CASSPGVYSIAGELFF; CDR3 DNA: TGTGCCAGCAGCCCTGGGGTCTATTCTATCGCCGGGGAGCTGTTTTTT
D gene: NA; clone size: NA; J gene: TRBJ1-4; V gene: TRBV5-1; CDR3 protein: CASSRLGGRTLGTNEKLFF; CDR3 DNA: TGCGCCAGCAGCCGGTTGGGCGGTCGGACCCTGGGAACTAATGAAAAACTGTTTTTT
D gene: NA; clone size: NA; J gene: TRBJ2-7; V gene: TRBV18; CDR3 protein: CASSPTTTDYEQYF; CDR3 DNA: TGTGCCAGCTCACCTACGACTACAGACTACGAGCAGTACTTC
D gene: TRBD1; clone size: NA; J gene: TRBJ1-3; V gene: TRBV6-1; CDR3 protein: CASSDPTGGRNTIYF; CDR3 DNA: TGTGCCAGCAGTGACCCAACAGGGGGGCGAAACACCATATATTTT
D gene: NA; clone size: NA; J gene: TRBJ2-3; V gene: TRBV7-2; CDR3 protein: CASSLDYGQGLSDTQYF; CDR3 DNA: TGTGCCAGCAGCTTAGATTATGGCCAGGGTCTATCAGATACGCAGTATTTT
D gene: NA; clone size: NA; J gene: TRBJ1-1; V gene: TRBV5-1; CDR3 protein: CASSLEVLTTEAFF; CDR3 DNA: TGCGCCAGCAGCTTGGAGGTCCTTACAACTGAAGCTTTCTTT
D gene: NA; clone size: NA; J gene: TRBJ2-3; V gene: TRBV6-1; CDR3 protein: CASSEWAWGVMDSTDTQYF; CDR3 DNA: TGTGCCAGCAGTGAATGGGCTTGGGGGGTAATGGATAGCACAGATACGCAGTATTTT
D gene: NA; clone size: NA; J gene: TRBJ1-2; V gene: TRBV5-1; CDR3 protein: CASSLNVDIYGYTF; CDR3 DNA: TGCGCCAGCAGCTTGAACGTGGACATCTATGGCTACACCTTC
D gene: TRBD2; clone size: NA; J gene: TRBJ2-3; V gene: TRBV30; CDR3 protein: CAWTSGRSDTQYF; CDR3 DNA: TGTGCCTGGACTAGCGGGAGGTCAGATACGCAGTATTTT
D gene: NA; clone size: NA; J gene: TRBJ1-5; V gene: TRBV2; CDR3 protein: CASTRGLNQPQHF; CDR3 DNA: TGTGCCAGCACCCGGGGCCTCAATCAGCCCCAGCATTTT
D gene: TRBD1; clone size: NA; J gene: TRBJ1-2; V gene: TRBV2; CDR3 protein: CASSKGAGPERYTF; CDR3 DNA: TGTGCCAGCAGTAAGGGGGCAGGGCCTGAGCGCTACACCTTC
D gene: NA; clone size: NA; J gene: TRBJ1-1; V gene: TRBV19; CDR3 protein: CASSIRRVDTEAFF; CDR3 DNA: TGTGCCAGTAGTATAAGGAGGGTAGACACTGAAGCTTTCTTT
D gene: TRBD1; clone size: NA; J gene: TRBJ2-5; V gene: TRBV4-1; CDR3 protein: CASSLDRGRVETQYF; CDR3 DNA: TGCGCCAGCAGCCTCGACAGGGGGCGTGTGGAGACCCAGTACTTC
D gene: NA; clone size: NA; J gene: TRBJ2-2; V gene: TRBV7-8; CDR3 protein: CASRSTSSGTGELFF; CDR3 DNA: TGTGCCAGCAGGTCAACTAGCTCCGGCACCGGGGAGCTGTTTTTT
D gene: NA; clone size: NA; J gene: TRBJ1-3; V gene: TRBV5-1; CDR3 protein: CASREDPAYSGNTIYF; CDR3 DNA: TGCGCCAGCAGAGAGGACCCGGCGTACTCTGGAAACACCATATATTTT
D gene: NA; clone size: NA; J gene: TRBJ1-2; V gene: TRBV6-5; CDR3 protein: CASSSQGRQPYGYTF; CDR3 DNA: TGTGCCAGCAGTTCTCAGGGGCGCCAGCCCTATGGCTACACCTTC
D gene: NA; clone size: NA; J gene: TRBJ1-1; V gene: TRBV27; CDR3 protein: CASTPRGVNTEAFF; CDR3 DNA: TGTGCCAGCACCCCCAGAGGCGTGAACACTGAAGCTTTCTTT
D gene: TRBD2; clone size: NA; J gene: TRBJ2-2; V gene: TRBV6-1; CDR3 protein: CASSWGLANTGELFF; CDR3 DNA: TGTGCCAGCAGTTGGGGACTAGCTAACACCGGGGAGCTGTTTTTT
D gene: NA; clone size: NA; J gene: TRBJ2-7; V gene: TRBV18; CDR3 protein: CASSPLNFVTYEQYF; CDR3 DNA: TGTGCCAGCTCACCACTAAATTTTGTTACCTACGAGCAGTACTTC
D gene: TRBD2; clone size: NA; J gene: TRBJ2-1; V gene: TRBV9; CDR3 protein: CASSTPPLAGVRNEQFF; CDR3 DNA: TGTGCCAGCAGCACACCACCTCTAGCGGGAGTAAGGAATGAGCAGTTCTTC
D gene: TRBD2; clone size: few; J gene: TRBJ2-7; V gene: TRBV10-1; CDR3 protein: CASSEGLAGYEQYF; CDR3 DNA: TGCGCCAGCAGCGAGGGACTAGCCGGCTACGAGCAGTACTTC
D gene: TRBD2; clone size: NA; J gene: TRBJ2-7; V gene: TRBV5-1; CDR3 protein: CASSPTAGGYEQYF; CDR3 DNA: TGCGCCAGCAGCCCTACAGCGGGAGGCTACGAGCAGTACTTC
D gene: NA; clone size: NA; J gene: TRBJ1-2; V gene: TRBV20-1; CDR3 protein: CSARGQGSDTF; CDR3 DNA: TGCAGTGCTAGGGGGCAGGGAAGCGACACCTTC
D gene: NA; clone size: NA; J gene: TRBJ2-7; V gene: TRBV6-1; CDR3 protein: CASRKGLNGDEQYF; CDR3 DNA: TGTGCCAGCAGGAAGGGATTGAACGGCGACGAGCAGTACTTC
D gene: TRBD1; clone size: NA; J gene: TRBJ1-2; V gene: TRBV5-4; CDR3 protein: CASSLNRARTGARGVYGYTF; CDR3 DNA: TGTGCCAGCAGCTTAAATAGGGCTCGGACAGGGGCCCGGGGCGTCTATGGCTACACCTTC
D gene: TRBD1; clone size: NA; J gene: TRBJ2-7; V gene: TRBV5-1; CDR3 protein: CASSFGQGSEQYF; CDR3 DNA: TGCGCCAGCAGCTTTGGACAGGGTTCCGAGCAGTACTTC
D gene: NA; clone size: NA; J gene: TRBJ1-4; V gene: TRBV28; CDR3 protein: CASSPATAWGEKLFF; CDR3 DNA: TGTGCCAGCAGTCCAGCGACAGCCTGGGGTGAAAAACTGTTTTTT
D gene: NA; clone size: NA; J gene: TRBJ2-3; V gene: TRBV5-4; CDR3 protein: CASSAKTGDTQYF; CDR3 DNA: TGTGCCAGCAGCGCCAAAACCGGAGATACGCAGTATTTT
D gene: TRBD2; clone size: NA; J gene: TRBJ2-3; V gene: TRBV7-9; CDR3 protein: CASSFVLPSGPTDTQYF; CDR3 DNA: TGTGCCAGCAGCTTCGTCCTGCCTAGCGGCCCCACAGATACGCAGTATTTT
D gene: NA; clone size: NA; J gene: TRBJ2-7; V gene: TRBV5-1; CDR3 protein: CASSLEVYSYEQYF; CDR3 DNA: TGCGCCAGCAGCTTGGAGGTCTACTCCTACGAGCAGTACTTC
D gene: NA; clone size: few; J gene: TRBJ1-1; V gene: TRBV19; CDR3 protein: CASSLTGPNTEAFF; CDR3 DNA: TGTGCCAGTAGCCTGACAGGACCGAACACTGAAGCTTTCTTT
D gene: NA; clone size: NA; J gene: TRBJ2-1; V gene: TRBV18; CDR3 protein: CASSPNPGMNEQFF; CDR3 DNA: TGTGCCAGCTCACCTAATCCAGGGATGAATGAGCAGTTCTTC
D gene: TRBD1; clone size: once; J gene: TRBJ1-5; V gene: TRBV19; CDR3 protein: CASSILRTGDQPQHF; CDR3 DNA: TGTGCCAGTAGTATACTTAGGACAGGGGACCAGCCCCAGCATTTT
D gene: TRBD2; clone size: NA; J gene: TRBJ2-7; V gene: TRBV30; CDR3 protein: CAWSSGDYEQYF; CDR3 DNA: TGTGCCTGGAGTAGCGGGGACTACGAGCAGTACTTC
D gene: NA; clone size: NA; J gene: TRBJ1-1; V gene: TRBV28; CDR3 protein: CASSFRLHTEAFF; CDR3 DNA: TGTGCCAGCAGTTTCAGGTTGCACACTGAAGCTTTCTTT
D gene: NA; clone size: NA; J gene: TRBJ2-1; V gene: TRBV28; CDR3 protein: CASSVWSLSGRGQFF; CDR3 DNA: TGTGCCAGCAGTGTTTGGTCCCTATCTGGTCGGGGGCAGTTCTTC